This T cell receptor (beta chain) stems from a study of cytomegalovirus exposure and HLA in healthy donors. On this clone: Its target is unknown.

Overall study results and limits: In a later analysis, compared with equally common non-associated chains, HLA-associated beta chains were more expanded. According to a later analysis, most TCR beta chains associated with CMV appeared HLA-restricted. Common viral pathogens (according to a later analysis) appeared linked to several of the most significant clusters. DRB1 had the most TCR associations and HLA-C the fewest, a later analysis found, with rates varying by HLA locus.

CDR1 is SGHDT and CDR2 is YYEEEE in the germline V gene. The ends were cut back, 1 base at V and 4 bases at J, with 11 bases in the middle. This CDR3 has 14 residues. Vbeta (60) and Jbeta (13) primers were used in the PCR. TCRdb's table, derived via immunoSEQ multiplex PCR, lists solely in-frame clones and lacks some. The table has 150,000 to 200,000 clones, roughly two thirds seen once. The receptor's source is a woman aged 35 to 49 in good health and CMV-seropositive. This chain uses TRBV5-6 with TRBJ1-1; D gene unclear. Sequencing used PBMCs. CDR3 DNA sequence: TGTGCCAGCAGCTTGACCGGGTTGGCCACTGAAGCTTTCTTT. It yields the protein CASSLTGLATEAFF.